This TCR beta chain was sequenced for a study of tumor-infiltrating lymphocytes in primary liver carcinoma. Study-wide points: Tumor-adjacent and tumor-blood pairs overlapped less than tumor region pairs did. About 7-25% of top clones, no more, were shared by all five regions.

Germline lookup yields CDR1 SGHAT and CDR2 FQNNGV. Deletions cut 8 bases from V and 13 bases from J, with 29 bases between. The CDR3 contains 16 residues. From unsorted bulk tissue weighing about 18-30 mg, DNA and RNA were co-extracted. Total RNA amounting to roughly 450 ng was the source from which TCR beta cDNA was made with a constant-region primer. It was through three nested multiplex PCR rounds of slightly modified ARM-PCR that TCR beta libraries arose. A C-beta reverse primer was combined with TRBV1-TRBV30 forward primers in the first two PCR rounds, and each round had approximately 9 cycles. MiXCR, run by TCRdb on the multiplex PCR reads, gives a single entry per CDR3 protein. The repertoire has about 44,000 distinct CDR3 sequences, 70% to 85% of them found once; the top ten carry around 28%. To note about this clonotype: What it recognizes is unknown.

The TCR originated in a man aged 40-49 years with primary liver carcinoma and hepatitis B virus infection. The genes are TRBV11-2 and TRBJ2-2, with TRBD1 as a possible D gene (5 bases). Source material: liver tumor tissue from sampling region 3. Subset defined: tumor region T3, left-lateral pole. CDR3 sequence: CASGSRQTSNTVGLFF. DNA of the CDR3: TGTGCCAGCGGCTCCAGACAGACTTCGAACACCGTGGGGCTGTTTTTT.